The T cell receptor beta chain described here comes from a study of cytomegalovirus exposure and HLA in healthy donors. For the study at large: An earlier analysis identified more than 95 million unique TCR beta sequences in some 170 million T cells. General observations from the study: About 87% or about 30% of the time was how often most TCR beta V segments were productive, according to an earlier analysis.

This clone has just a few counts. The antigen is unknown. With 60 Vbeta and 13 Jbeta primers, the PCR was carried out. The table came from immunoSEQ multiplex PCR; TCRdb's copy has only in-frame clones and leaves some out. The sample has 150,000 to 200,000 clones, approximately 72% seen once. This CDR3 is 16 amino acids long. CDR1 is SGDLS, CDR2 YYNGEE, per germline. Trimming at V came to 0 bases and at J to 6 bases, leaving 8 bases not matched to a gene. The V gene is TRBV9, the J gene TRBJ2-3, with 9 bases matching TRBD2. The source material was PBMCs. The sequence came from a female donor in good health and CMV-seronegative. CDR3 nucleotide sequence: TGTGCCAGCAGCGTAGAAGGACTAGCGTCAACTGATACGCAGTATTTT. Translation gives CASSVEGLASTDTQYF.